This is a list of T cell receptor beta chains from one sample in a study of blood T cell repertoires in COVID-19. TCRdb's table, derived via immunoSEQ multiplex PCR, lists solely in-frame clones and lacks some. This sample has 75,000 to 95,000 clones; over 90% occur once, and the top ten carry more than 1.5%. Sequencing was carried out using peripheral blood. These TCRs come from a man aged 60 to 75 with acute or convalescent COVID-19. Both conserved end residues are part of each CDR3. A D gene is named only where the DNA matches it firmly. Only part of the rows carry a size: once, few, many, or a class if the clone is expanded.

v_gene	j_gene	d_gene	abundance	CDR3aa	CDR3nt
TRBV3-1/TRBV3-2	TRBJ1-1	.	.	CASSLRGSSTEAFF	TGTGCCAGCAGTCTACGGGGATCCTCAACTGAAGCTTTCTTT
TRBV5-4	TRBJ1-2	TRBD1	.	CASSLGGQYYGYTF	TGTGCCAGCAGCTTAGGGGGACAGTACTATGGCTACACCTTC
TRBV28	TRBJ2-3	TRBD2	.	CASSPGGVRTDTQYF	TGTGCCAGCTCCCCGGGGGGAGTTCGAACAGATACGCAGTATTTT
TRBV18	TRBJ2-1	.	.	CASSPTLAKDNEQFF	TGTGCCAGCTCACCAACCCTAGCGAAGGACAATGAGCAGTTCTTC
TRBV7-9	TRBJ2-1	TRBD1	.	CASSLGQGGIDEQFF	TGTGCCAGCAGCTTAGGACAGGGGGGTATCGATGAGCAGTTCTTC
TRBV6-5	TRBJ1-1	.	.	CACKGGRGWNTEAFF	TGTGCCTGCAAGGGTGGGCGAGGGTGGAACACTGAAGCTTTCTTT
TRBV5-5	TRBJ1-1	.	few	CASSWGPNTEAFF	TGTGCCAGCAGCTGGGGCCCGAACACTGAAGCTTTCTTT
TRBV2	TRBJ2-7	.	.	CASSGIGGGVPYEQYF	TGTGCCAGCAGTGGGATAGGTGGCGGGGTACCCTACGAGCAGTACTTC
TRBV4-1	TRBJ2-3	.	.	CASSHNPLLSTDTQYF	TGCGCCAGCAGCCATAACCCTCTACTGAGCACAGATACGCAGTATTTT
TRBV29-1	TRBJ2-7	.	.	CSVRTSYESSEQYF	TGCAGCGTCCGCACTAGTTATGAATCCTCCGAGCAGTACTTC
TRBV11-2	TRBJ2-7	.	.	CASSPRQEQYF	TGTGCCAGCAGCCCAAGACAAGAGCAGTACTTC